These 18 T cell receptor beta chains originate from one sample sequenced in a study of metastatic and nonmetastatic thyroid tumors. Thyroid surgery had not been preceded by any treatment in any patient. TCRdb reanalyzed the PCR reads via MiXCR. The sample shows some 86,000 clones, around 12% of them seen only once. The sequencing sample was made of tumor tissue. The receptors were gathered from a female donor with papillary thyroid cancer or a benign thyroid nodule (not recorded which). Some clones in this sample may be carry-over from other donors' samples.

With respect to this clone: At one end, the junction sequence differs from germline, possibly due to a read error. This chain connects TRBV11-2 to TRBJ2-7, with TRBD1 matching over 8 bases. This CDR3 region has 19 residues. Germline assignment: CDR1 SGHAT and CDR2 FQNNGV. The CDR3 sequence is CASSFRGRQGALSSYEQYF. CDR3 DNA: TGTGCCAGCAGTTTTAGGGGTCGCCAGGGGGCTCTCAGCTCCTACGAACAGTACTTC.

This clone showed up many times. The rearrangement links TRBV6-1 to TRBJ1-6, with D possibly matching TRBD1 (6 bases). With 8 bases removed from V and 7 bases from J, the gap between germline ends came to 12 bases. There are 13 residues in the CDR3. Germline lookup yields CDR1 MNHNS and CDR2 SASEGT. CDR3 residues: CASCRGQNSPLHF. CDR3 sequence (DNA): TGTGCCAGCTGCAGGGGACAAAATTCACCCCTCCACTTT.

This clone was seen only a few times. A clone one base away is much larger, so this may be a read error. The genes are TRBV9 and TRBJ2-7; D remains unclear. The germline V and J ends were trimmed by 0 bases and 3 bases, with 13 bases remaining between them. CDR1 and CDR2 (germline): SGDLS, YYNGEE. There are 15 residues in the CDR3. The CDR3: CASSVGQVRSYEQYF. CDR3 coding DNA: TGTGCCAGCAGCGTAGGTCAGGTGCGCAGCTACGAGCAGTACTTC.

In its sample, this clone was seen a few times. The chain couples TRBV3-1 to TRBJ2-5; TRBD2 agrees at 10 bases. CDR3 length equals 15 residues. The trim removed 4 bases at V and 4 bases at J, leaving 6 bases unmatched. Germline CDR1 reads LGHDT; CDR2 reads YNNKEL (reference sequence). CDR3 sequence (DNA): TGTGCCAGCAGCCTGGCTAGCGGGAGTATAGAGACCCAGTACTTC. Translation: CASSLASGSIETQYF.

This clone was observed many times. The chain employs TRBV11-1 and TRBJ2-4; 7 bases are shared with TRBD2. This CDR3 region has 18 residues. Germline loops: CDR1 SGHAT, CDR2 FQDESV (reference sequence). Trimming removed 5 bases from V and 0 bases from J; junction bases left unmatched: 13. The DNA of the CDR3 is TGTGCCAGCAGCACCCCAGGGCGGGGGACTCTAGCCAAAAACATTCAGTACTTC. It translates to CASSTPGRGTLAKNIQYF.

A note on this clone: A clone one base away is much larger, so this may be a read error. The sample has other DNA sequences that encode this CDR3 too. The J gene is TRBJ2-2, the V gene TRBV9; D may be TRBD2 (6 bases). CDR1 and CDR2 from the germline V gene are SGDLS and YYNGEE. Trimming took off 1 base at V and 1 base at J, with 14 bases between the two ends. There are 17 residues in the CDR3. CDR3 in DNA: TGTGCCAGCAGCGTACGGCGGGAAAGTGGGAACACCGGGGAGCTGTTTTTT. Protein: CASSVRRESGNTGELFF.

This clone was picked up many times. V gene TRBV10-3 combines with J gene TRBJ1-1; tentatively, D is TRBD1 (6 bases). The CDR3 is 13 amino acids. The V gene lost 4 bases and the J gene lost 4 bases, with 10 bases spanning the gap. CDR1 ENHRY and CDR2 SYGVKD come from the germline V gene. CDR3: CAISAPGATEAFF. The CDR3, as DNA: TGTGCCATCAGTGCCCCAGGGGCCACTGAAGCTTTCTTT.

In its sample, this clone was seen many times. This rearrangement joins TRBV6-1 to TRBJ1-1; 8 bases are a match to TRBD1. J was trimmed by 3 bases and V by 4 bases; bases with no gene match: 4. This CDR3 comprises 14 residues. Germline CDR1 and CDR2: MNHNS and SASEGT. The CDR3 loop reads CASSATGVHTEAFF. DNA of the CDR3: TGTGCCAGCAGTGCGACAGGGGTGCACACTGAAGCTTTCTTT.

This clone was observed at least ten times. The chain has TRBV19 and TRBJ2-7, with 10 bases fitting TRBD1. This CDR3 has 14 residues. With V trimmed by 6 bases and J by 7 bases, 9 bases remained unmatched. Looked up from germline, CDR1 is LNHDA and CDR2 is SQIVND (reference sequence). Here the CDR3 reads CASSIVGQGTEQYF. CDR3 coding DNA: TGTGCCAGTAGCATCGTGGGACAGGGGACGGAGCAGTACTTC.

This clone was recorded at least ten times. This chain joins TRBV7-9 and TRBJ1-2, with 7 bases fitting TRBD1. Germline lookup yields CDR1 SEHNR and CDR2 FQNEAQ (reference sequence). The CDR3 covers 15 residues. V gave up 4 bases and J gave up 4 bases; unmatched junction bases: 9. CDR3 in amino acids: CASSYTGAESYGYTF. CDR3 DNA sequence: TGTGCCAGCAGCTATACAGGGGCCGAGAGCTATGGCTACACCTTC.

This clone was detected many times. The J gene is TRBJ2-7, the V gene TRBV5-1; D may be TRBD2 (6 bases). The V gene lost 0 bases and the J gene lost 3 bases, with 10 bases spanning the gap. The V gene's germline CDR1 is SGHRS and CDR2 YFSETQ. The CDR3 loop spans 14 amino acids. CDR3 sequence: CASSLAVRGYEQYF. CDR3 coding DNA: TGCGCCAGCAGCTTGGCTGTGCGGGGCTACGAGCAGTACTTC.

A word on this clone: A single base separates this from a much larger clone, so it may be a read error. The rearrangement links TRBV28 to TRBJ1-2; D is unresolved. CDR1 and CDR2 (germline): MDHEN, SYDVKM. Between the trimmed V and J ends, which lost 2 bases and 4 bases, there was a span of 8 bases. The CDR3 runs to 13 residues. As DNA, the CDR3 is TGTGCCAGCAGTTTAGTAGTGGGCTATGGCTACACCTTC. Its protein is CASSLVVGYGYTF.

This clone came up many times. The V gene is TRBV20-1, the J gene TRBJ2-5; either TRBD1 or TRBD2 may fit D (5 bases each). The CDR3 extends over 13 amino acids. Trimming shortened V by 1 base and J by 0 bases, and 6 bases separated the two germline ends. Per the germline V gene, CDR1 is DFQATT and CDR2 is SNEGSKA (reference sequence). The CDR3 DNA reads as TGCAGTGCTAGAGCGGGACACCAAGAGACCCAGTACTTC. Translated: CSARAGHQETQYF.

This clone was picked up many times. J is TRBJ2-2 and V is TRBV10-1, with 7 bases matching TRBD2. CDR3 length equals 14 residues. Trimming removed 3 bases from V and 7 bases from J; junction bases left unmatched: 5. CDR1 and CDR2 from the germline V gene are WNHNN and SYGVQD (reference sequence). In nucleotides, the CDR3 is TGCGCCAGCAGTGAAGGCGGGAGAGTCGGGGAGCTGTTTTTT. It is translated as CASSEGGRVGELFF.

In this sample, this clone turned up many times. As DNA, the CDR3 is TGTGCCAGCAGTTTTTTGGGAGAAAACAATGAGCAGTTCTTC. It specifies CASSFLGENNEQFF. This sequence joins TRBV12-3 or TRBV12-4 and TRBJ2-1, with a weak D call TRBD2 (5 bases). The ends were cut back, 3 bases at V and 5 bases at J, with 11 bases in the middle. The CDR3 loop spans 14 amino acids.

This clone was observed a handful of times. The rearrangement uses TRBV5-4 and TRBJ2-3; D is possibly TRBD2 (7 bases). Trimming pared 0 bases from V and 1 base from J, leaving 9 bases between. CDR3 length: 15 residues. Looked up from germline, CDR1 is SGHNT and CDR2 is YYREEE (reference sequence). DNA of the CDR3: TGTGCCAGCAGCTTGGGGGGGGGCCGCACAGATACGCAGTATTTT. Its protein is CASSLGGGRTDTQYF.

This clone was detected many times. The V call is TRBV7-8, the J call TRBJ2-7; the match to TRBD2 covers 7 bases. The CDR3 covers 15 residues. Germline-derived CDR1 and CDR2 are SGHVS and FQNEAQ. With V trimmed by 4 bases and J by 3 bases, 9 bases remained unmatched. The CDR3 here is CASSWGGSGVYEQYF. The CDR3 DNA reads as TGTGCCAGCAGCTGGGGGGGTAGCGGAGTCTACGAGCAGTACTTC.

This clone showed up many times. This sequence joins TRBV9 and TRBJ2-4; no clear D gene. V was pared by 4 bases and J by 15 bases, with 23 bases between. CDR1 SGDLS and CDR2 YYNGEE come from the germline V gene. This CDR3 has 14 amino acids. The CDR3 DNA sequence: TGTGCCAGCAGCCCGAGTGCCCCTCAGCTGGGTTTGTACTTC. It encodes CASSPSAPQLGLYF.